This is a list of T cell receptor beta chains from one sample in a study of control samples from healthy donors and cancer patients. Clones were read by immunoSEQ multiplex PCR, and TCRdb kept only the in-frame ones, dropping some. The table for this sample gives roughly 200,000 clones. The sample taken for sequencing was blood. The origin of the receptors is a woman aged 25 to 39 in good health. Both conserved end residues are part of each CDR3. A D gene is named only where the DNA matches it firmly.

>NA|TRBV11-3|TRBJ2-1
TGTGCCAGCAGCTCGGGGGTAGGCGATGAGCAGTTCTTC
CASSSGVGDEQFF
>NA|TRBV6-5|TRBJ2-1
TGTGCCAGCAGACTCTTACCCTCTCCCCCTAATGAGCAGTTCTTC
CASRLLPSPPNEQFF
>NA|TRBV7-9|TRBJ1-1
TGTGCCAGCACCCCACAGGGACTGAACACTGAAGCTTTCTTT
CASTPQGLNTEAFF
>TRBD1|TRBV24-1|TRBJ1-1
TGTGCCACATCGACAGGGGGATTCATGAACACTGAAGCTTTCTTT
CATSTGGFMNTEAFF
>NA|TRBV7-9|TRBJ1-2
TGTGCCAGCAGCTTGCCTTTCGGACAGATCAACTATGGCTACACCTTC
CASSLPFGQINYGYTF
>TRBD2|TRBV5-1|TRBJ2-7
TGCGCCAGCGCCCTAGCGGGGGGTGCCTACGAGCAGTACTTC
CASALAGGAYEQYF
>NA|TRBV6-5|TRBJ1-2
TGTGCCAGCAGAGCGGGTCAGAGTAACTATGGCTACACCTTC
CASRAGQSNYGYTF
>TRBD1|TRBV19|TRBJ1-6
TGTGCCAGTAGTATCCCAGGGGGCGATTCACCCCTCCACTTT
CASSIPGGDSPLHF
>TRBD1|TRBV27|TRBJ2-1
TGTGCCAGCAGTCCGACAGGGGGGACAGGTTACAATGAGCAGTTCTTC
CASSPTGGTGYNEQFF
>TRBD1|TRBV28|TRBJ1-1
TGTGCCAGCAGTTTAACGACAGGGAGGATGAACACTGAAGCTTTCTTT
CASSLTTGRMNTEAFF
>NA|TRBV11-2|TRBJ2-7
TGTGCCAGCAGCATAGCCAGCGGGACAGCCTACGAGCAGTACTTC
CASSIASGTAYEQYF
>TRBD1|TRBV19|TRBJ2-1
TGTGCCAGTAGTATCTTGGGACAGGAGAACAATGAGCAGTTCTTC
CASSILGQENNEQFF
>TRBD2|TRBV29-1|TRBJ2-3
TGCAGCGTTGAAAGGCTAGCGGCTAGCACAGATACGCAGTATTTT
CSVERLAASTDTQYF
>NA|TRBV6-5|TRBJ2-5
TGTGCCAGCAGTTACTCTGGGGGCCAAGAGACCCAGTACTTC
CASSYSGGQETQYF
>NA|TRBV25-1|TRBJ2-3
TGTGCCAGCAGTGGAGGAGGCAAAGGCACAGATACGCAGTATTTT
CASSGGGKGTDTQYF
>NA|TRBV3-1/TRBV3-2|TRBJ2-5
TGTGCCAGCAGCCAAAATCAAGAGACCCAGTACTTC
CASSQNQETQYF
>NA|TRBV13|TRBJ1-1
TGTGCCAGCAGCCTAGCAGCGGAAGCTTTCTTT
CASSLAAEAFF
>NA|TRBV6-5|TRBJ1-5
TGTGCCAGCAGTTCCGGTACTCCCATCAATCAGCCCCAGCATTTT
CASSSGTPINQPQHF
>TRBD1|TRBV28|TRBJ1-1
TGTGCCAGCAGTTTTCGACAGGGGCCGATGAACACTGAAGCTTTCTTT
CASSFRQGPMNTEAFF
>NA|TRBV28|TRBJ1-4
TGTGCCAGCAGTCCTGGACAGATTAATGAAAAACTGTTTTTT
CASSPGQINEKLFF
>NA|TRBV7-2|TRBJ2-3
TGTGCCAGCAGCCGCTCTAGCACAGATACGCAGTATTTT
CASSRSSTDTQYF
>NA|TRBV7-9|TRBJ2-7
TGTGCCAGCAGCCCGAACTACGAGCAGTACTTC
CASSPNYEQYF
>TRBD2|TRBV4-3|TRBJ2-5
TGCGCCAGCAGCCAAGGAGGCGGGGCGGGGGAGACTCAGTACTTC
CASSQGGGAGETQYF
>TRBD1|TRBV28|TRBJ1-3
TGTGCCAGCCTCGACAGGGGATACCGAAACACCATATATTTT
CASLDRGYRNTIYF
>NA|TRBV25-1|TRBJ2-1
TGTGCCAGCAGGCGGGGGCTATACAATGAGCAGTTCTTC
CASRRGLYNEQFF
>NA|TRBV7-9|TRBJ1-4
TGTGCCAGCAGCTTACAGGGGAGAGATGAAAAACTGTTTTTT
CASSLQGRDEKLFF
>NA|TRBV5-1|TRBJ1-1
TGCGCCAGCAGCTTAGCTCAGATGAACACTGAAGCTTTCTTT
CASSLAQMNTEAFF
>TRBD2|TRBV24-1|TRBJ2-7
TGTGCCACCAGTGATAGCGGGGTCTCCTACGAGCAGTACTTC
CATSDSGVSYEQYF
>NA|TRBV13|TRBJ2-5
TGTGCCAGCAGCTTAAGGGGCGAAGGGACCCAGTACTTC
CASSLRGEGTQYF
>NA|TRBV6-5|TRBJ1-1
TGTGCCAGCAGTTATCGGGGGCCGAACACTGAAGCTTTCTTT
CASSYRGPNTEAFF
>TRBD1|TRBV5-1|TRBJ1-1
TGCGCCAGCAGCCCTGGGACAGGGGCTGAAGCTTTCTTT
CASSPGTGAEAFF
>TRBD1|TRBV7-7|TRBJ1-6
TGTGCTAGCAGCTTTCCGCTAGGACAGGGGCGTAATTCACCCCTCCACTTT
CASSFPLGQGRNSPLHF
>TRBD2|TRBV19|TRBJ2-1
TGTGCCAGTAGTATAGAAGGGGCGGGGGATGAGCAGTTCTTC
CASSIEGAGDEQFF
>NA|TRBV4-1|TRBJ1-1
TGCGCCAGCAGCCCTACTGGGGTAACCGGAGCTTTCTTT
CASSPTGVTGAFF
>NA|TRBV19|TRBJ1-1
TGTGCCAGTAGTATTATCTGGCTTAAGGACCCTGAAGCTTTCTTT
CASSIIWLKDPEAFF
>TRBD1|TRBV2|TRBJ1-4
TGTGCCAGCAGAGACCAGGGGGAGGCTGAAAAACTGTTTTTT
CASRDQGEAEKLFF